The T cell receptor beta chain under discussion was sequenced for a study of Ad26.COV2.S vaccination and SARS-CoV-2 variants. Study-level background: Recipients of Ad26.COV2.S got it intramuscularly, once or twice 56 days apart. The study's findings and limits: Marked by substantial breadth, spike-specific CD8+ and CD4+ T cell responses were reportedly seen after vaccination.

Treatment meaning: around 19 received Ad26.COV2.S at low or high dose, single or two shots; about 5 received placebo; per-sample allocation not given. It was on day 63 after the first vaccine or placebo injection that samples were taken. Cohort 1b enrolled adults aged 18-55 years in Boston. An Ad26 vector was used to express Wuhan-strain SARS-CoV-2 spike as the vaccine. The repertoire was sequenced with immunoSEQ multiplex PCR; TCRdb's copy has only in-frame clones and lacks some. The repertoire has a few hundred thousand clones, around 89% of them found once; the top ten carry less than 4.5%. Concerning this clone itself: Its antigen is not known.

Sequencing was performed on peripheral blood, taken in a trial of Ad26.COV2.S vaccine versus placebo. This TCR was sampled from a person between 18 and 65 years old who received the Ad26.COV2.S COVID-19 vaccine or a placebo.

CDR3 loop: CASSRLLNTGELFF. CDR3 DNA sequence: TGTGCCAGCAGCCGACTACTTAACACCGGGGAGCTGTTTTTT. The V and J genes are TRBV27 and TRBJ2-2; tentatively, D is TRBD2 (5 bases). This CDR3 has 14 residues. The ends were cut back, 6 bases at V and 2 bases at J, with 10 bases in the middle. Germline lookup yields CDR1 MNHEY and CDR2 SMNVEV (reference sequence).